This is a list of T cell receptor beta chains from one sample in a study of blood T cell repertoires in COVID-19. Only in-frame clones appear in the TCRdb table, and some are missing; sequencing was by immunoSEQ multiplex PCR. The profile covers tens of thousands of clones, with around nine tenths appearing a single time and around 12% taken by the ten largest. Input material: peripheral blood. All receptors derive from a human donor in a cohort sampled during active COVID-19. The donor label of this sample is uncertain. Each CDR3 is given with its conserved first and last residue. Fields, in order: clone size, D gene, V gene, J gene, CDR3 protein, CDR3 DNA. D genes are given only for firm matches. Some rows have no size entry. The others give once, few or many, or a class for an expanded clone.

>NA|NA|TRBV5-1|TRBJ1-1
CASSLAWGGTEAFF
TGCGCCAGCAGCTTGGCCTGGGGGGGCACTGAAGCTTTCTTT
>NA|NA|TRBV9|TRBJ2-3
CASSVTGEVWDTQYF
TGTGCCAGCAGCGTAACAGGGGAGGTTTGGGATACGCAGTATTTT
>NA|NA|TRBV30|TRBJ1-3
CAWSGTQHTAIYF
TGTGCCTGGAGTGGAACCCAGCATACAGCCATATATTTT
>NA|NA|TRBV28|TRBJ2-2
CASSLQDTGELFF
TGTGCCAGCAGTTTACAGGACACCGGGGAGCTGTTTTTT
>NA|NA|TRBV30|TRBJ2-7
CAWSVPWGRYEQYF
TGTGCCTGGAGTGTCCCTTGGGGGCGGTACGAGCAGTACTTC
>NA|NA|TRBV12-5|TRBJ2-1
CASGLSHGDFDNEQFF
TGTGCTAGTGGTTTGTCCCATGGGGACTTTGACAATGAGCAGTTCTTC
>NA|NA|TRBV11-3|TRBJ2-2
CASSLDQGWDTGELFF
TGTGCCAGCAGCTTAGACCAGGGGTGGGACACCGGGGAGCTGTTTTTT
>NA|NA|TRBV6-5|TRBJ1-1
CASRRGGEAFF
TGTGCCAGCAGACGAGGGGGTGAAGCTTTCTTT
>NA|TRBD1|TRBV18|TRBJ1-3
CASSPTTGTGFGNTIYF
TGTGCCAGCTCACCCACAACCGGGACAGGGTTTGGAAACACCATATATTTT
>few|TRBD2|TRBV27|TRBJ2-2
CASSPEGLAGTGELFF
TGTGCCAGCAGTCCTGAAGGACTAGCGGGAACCGGGGAGCTGTTTTTT
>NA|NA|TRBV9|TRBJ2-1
CASSQTSAYNEQFF
TGTGCCAGCTCTCAGACTAGTGCGTACAATGAGCAGTTCTTC
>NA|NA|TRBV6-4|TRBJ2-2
CASSDNAGYGELFF
TGTGCCAGCAGTGACAACGCAGGGTACGGGGAGCTGTTTTTT
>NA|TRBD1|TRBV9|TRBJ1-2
CASSIRDRESRGYTF
TGTGCCAGCAGCATACGGGACAGGGAATCGAGGGGCTACACCTTC
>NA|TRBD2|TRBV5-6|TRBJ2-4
CASSLRLAGAKNIQYF
TGTGCCAGCAGCTTACGACTAGCGGGAGCCAAAAACATTCAGTACTTC
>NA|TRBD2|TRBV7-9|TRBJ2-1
CASSPRGTSGAYNEQFF
TGTGCCAGCAGCCCCAGAGGGACTAGCGGGGCCTACAATGAGCAGTTCTTC
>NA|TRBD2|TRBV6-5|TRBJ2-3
CASRVTSDTDTQYF
TGTGCCAGCAGAGTAACTAGCGACACAGATACGCAGTATTTT
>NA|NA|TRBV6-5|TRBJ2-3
CASRKTGDTQYF
TGTGCCAGCAGGAAAACAGGAGATACGCAGTATTTT
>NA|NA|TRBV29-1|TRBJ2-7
CSVDSGSYEQYF
TGCAGCGTTGATTCAGGGTCCTACGAGCAGTACTTC